The 17 T cell receptor beta chains reported below all come from one sample, sequenced in a study of blood T cell repertoires in COVID-19 (dated by TCRdb to the early 2020s). The protocol used for the library was the immunoSEQ multiplex PCR assay. Here the immuneACCESS table is served through TCRdb, limited to in-frame sequences with V and J called. Missing clones are a known gap in these copies; in checked studies unresolved V genes cover under half, and the rest lacks a known reason. This sample is represented by some 150,000 clones; 80% to 90% of them were singletons. 7.2% of the sample is taken by the ten largest. The sequencing input was peripheral blood. The receptors shown here come from a woman aged 45 to 65 in a cohort sampled during active or convalescent COVID-19.

The sample holds a few counts of this clone. The rearrangement links TRBV2 to TRBJ2-7; D gene ambiguous. The CDR3 extends over 14 amino acids. The ends were cut back, 7 bases at V and 3 bases at J, with 16 bases in the middle. From germline, CDR1 is SNHLY and CDR2 FYNNEI. CDR3 nucleotide sequence: TGTGCCAGCAAAGTCGGTTCGGCAGGCTACGAGCAGTACTTC. It specifies CASKVGSAGYEQYF.

V is TRBV29-1 and J is TRBJ1-1, with unresolved D. CDR3 size: 13 residues. Germline V gene sequence: CDR1 SQVTM, CDR2 ANQGSEA. The V end was cut by 7 bases, the J end by 4 bases, with 16 bases between. The CDR3 loop is CSAPLREGTEAFF. The CDR3 coding sequence is TGCAGCGCACCCCTTCGGGAAGGCACTGAAGCTTTCTTT.

The chain combines TRBV27 with TRBJ1-5; D possibly corresponds to TRBD1 (5 bases). V was shortened by 2 bases and J by 3 bases, with 8 bases between the two germline ends. The CDR3 loop spans 14 amino acids. The V gene's germline CDR1 is MNHEY and CDR2 SMNVEV (reference sequence). The CDR3 DNA reads as TGTGCCAGCAGTTTAAGACAGATCAATCAGCCCCAGCATTTT. Translation: CASSLRQINQPQHF.

J is TRBJ1-2 and V is TRBV7-2, with unresolved D. Germline assignment: CDR1 SGHTA and CDR2 FQGNSA. Trimming cost V 4 bases and J 5 bases, with 11 bases left between them. CDR3 length: 13 residues. CDR3 residues: CASSSYSSYGYTF. CDR3 coding DNA: TGTGCCAGCAGCTCGTACAGCTCTTATGGCTACACCTTC.

The chain combines TRBV7-9 with TRBJ1-6; 9 positions match TRBD1. Germline V gene lookup returns CDR1 SEHNR and CDR2 FQNEAQ (reference sequence). V was pared by 5 bases and J by 7 bases, with 6 bases of the junction left unmatched. The CDR3 loop spans 15 amino acids. CDR3 loop: CASSPGQGRNSPLHF. Written as DNA, the CDR3 is TGTGCCAGCAGCCCGGGACAGGGAAGAAATTCACCCCTCCACTTT.

The J gene is TRBJ1-2, the V gene TRBV30; 9 positions agree with TRBD1. Trimming cost V 3 bases and J 6 bases; bases outside gene matches: 11. From germline, CDR1 is GTSNPN and CDR2 SVGIG (reference sequence). CDR3 length: 15 amino acids. The CDR3 DNA follows: TGTGCCTGGAGGGGACAGGGTTTTAAGGGGGATGGCTACACCTTC. It is translated as CAWRGQGFKGDGYTF.

This chain joins TRBV10-1 and TRBJ1-3; TRBD1 is a possible D gene (6 bases). The CDR3 is 13 residues long. Trimming shortened V by 8 bases and J by 0 bases, and 8 bases separated the two germline ends. Germline loops: CDR1 WNHNN, CDR2 SYGVQD (reference sequence). As DNA, the CDR3 is TGCGCCAGCTTAGGGGGCTCTGGAAACACCATATATTTT. Translating gives CASLGGSGNTIYF.

The chain carries TRBV9 and TRBJ2-3; 11 nucleotides align to TRBD2. Germline V gives CDR1 SGDLS, CDR2 YYNGEE. After removal of 0 bases from V and 4 bases from J, the junction contained 4 bases not matched to a gene. This CDR3 comprises 16 residues. CDR3 nucleotide sequence: TGTGCCAGCAGCGTAGACATAGCGGGGGGGCCAGATACGCAGTATTTT. This encodes CASSVDIAGGPDTQYF. The variable domain in full, with the rest retrieved from reference TRBV9 and TRBJ2-3, is DSGVTQTPKHLITATGQRVTLRCSPRSGDLSVYWYQQSLDQGLQFLIQYYNGEERAKGNILERFSAQQFPDLHSELNLSSLELGDSALYFCASSVDIAGGPDTQYFGPGTRLTVL.

The rearrangement joins TRBV6-5 to TRBJ2-7; 7 bases line up with TRBD2. The CDR3 covers 15 residues. Germline CDR1 MNHEY, CDR2 SVGAGI. V gave up 0 bases and J gave up 2 bases; unmatched junction bases: 4. The CDR3 nucleotides are TGTGCCAGCAGTTACTCTAGCGGGCGAGCCTACGAGCAGTACTTC. Translation gives CASSYSSGRAYEQYF.

The chain combines TRBV15 with TRBJ1-2, with D possibly being TRBD1 (6 bases). Germline CDR1 and CDR2: LNHNV and YYDKDF (reference sequence). There are 13 residues in the CDR3. Trimming stripped 1 base from V and 7 bases from J, with 10 bases between. The CDR3 is CATSRVRGFGYTF. The CDR3, as DNA: TGTGCCACCAGCAGAGTAAGGGGGTTTGGCTACACCTTC.

The chain employs TRBV19 and TRBJ1-2; 8 nucleotides line up with TRBD1. This CDR3 has 15 amino acids. Trimming removed 3 bases from V and 8 bases from J; junction bases left unmatched: 11. Germline lookup yields CDR1 LNHDA and CDR2 SQIVND (reference sequence). CDR3: CASSMYSGGAGGYTF. In DNA, the CDR3 is TGTGCCAGTAGTATGTACTCAGGGGGCGCAGGAGGCTACACCTTC.

The chain is built from TRBV13 and TRBJ2-7; 14 bases map to TRBD2. The CDR3 contains 17 residues. J was trimmed by 1 base and V by 4 bases; bases with no gene match: 6. In germline, CDR1 is PRHDT, CDR2 FYEKMQ (reference sequence). The CDR3: CASSYGLAGGNSYEQYF. DNA of the CDR3: TGTGCCAGCAGCTACGGACTAGCGGGGGGAAATTCCTACGAGCAGTACTTC.

The chain uses TRBV24-1 and TRBJ2-2; perhaps TRBD1 as D (6 bases). The CDR3 extends over 17 amino acids. In germline, CDR1 is KGHDR, CDR2 SFDVKD. Trimming took off 4 bases at V and 0 bases at J, with 14 bases between the two ends. CDR3 nucleotide sequence: TGTGCCACCAGTGACCGTAGACAGGAAGCGAACACCGGGGAGCTGTTTTTT. Protein sequence: CATSDRRQEANTGELFF.

The chain uses TRBV3-1 (or the pseudogene TRBV3-2) and TRBJ1-2; 8 bases match TRBD1. This CDR3 comprises 16 residues. V gave up 1 base and J gave up 5 bases; unmatched junction bases: 9. Germline V gene sequence: CDR1 LGHDT, CDR2 YNNKEL (reference sequence). The CDR3 coding sequence is TGTGCCAGCAGCCAAGGAAGTGGGGACAGGAGTTATGGCTACACCTTC. This gives the protein CASSQGSGDRSYGYTF.

This rearrangement joins TRBV6-4 to TRBJ1-4; D perhaps matches TRBD1 (5 bases). Per germline, CDR1 MRHNA and CDR2 SNTAGT. With 5 bases removed from V and 8 bases from J, the gap between germline ends came to 12 bases. This CDR3 has 13 residues. CDR3 loop: CASSRGGGEKLFF. The DNA for the CDR3 is TGTGCCAGCAGTAGGGGAGGAGGGGAAAAACTGTTTTTT.

The CDR3 here is CASSQNRGRIEDTQYF. CDR3 nucleotide sequence: TGTGCCAGCAGCCAAAACAGGGGGCGTATTGAAGATACGCAGTATTTT. The chain is built from TRBV14 and TRBJ2-3; TRBD1 aligns across 9 bases. Per germline, CDR1 SGHDN and CDR2 FVKESK. The V and J ends lost 2 bases and 5 bases, in that order; junction bases with no gene match: 8. This CDR3 spans 16 amino acids.

In this sample, this clone turned up many times. V and J are TRBV7-7 and TRBJ2-3; TRBD2 matches 10 bases. The CDR3 is 16 amino acids. Unmatched junction bases numbered 7, after V lost 5 bases and J lost 2 bases. CDR1 and CDR2 (germline): SSHAT, FNYEAQ (reference sequence). CDR3 sequence reads: CASSPLAGAFTDTQYF. CDR3 nucleotides: TGTGCCAGCAGCCCTCTAGCGGGGGCCTTCACAGATACGCAGTATTTT.